This TCR beta chain emerged from a study of T-cell memory formation after mild COVID-19. The germline V and J ends were trimmed by 8 bases and 7 bases, with 12 bases remaining between them. The CDR3 consists of 13 residues. TCRdb re-derived calls from the 5' RACE reads in MiXCR, one entry per CDR3 protein. The data contain a few hundred thousand distinct CDR3 sequences, about 15% of them seen just once; the ten biggest clones take up roughly 21%. This chain joins TRBV12-3 or TRBV12-4 and TRBJ1-6; D may be TRBD1 (5 bases). The receptor's source is a man aged 18 to 29 who had mild COVID-19 (a few samples of this study predate the infection). Cell type and time point are not known. Input material: PBMCs or a T cell subset sorted from them (not recorded which). The CDR3 region has the DNA TGTGCCAGCCTACTCAGGGAAAATTCACCCCTCCACTTT. It codes for CASLLRENSPLHF.